Below are 16 T cell receptor beta chains sequenced from a single sample in a study of human T cells and chemical hapten exposure. Time point described: pre-sensitization, week 0. Noted treatment: therapeutic diphenylcyclopropenone sensitization with weekly scalp DPC. TCRdb re-called the RACE reads through MiXCR, storing one row per CDR3 protein. Among about 380,000 distinct CDR3 sequences listed, roughly 5% were seen once. The specimen comprised whole blood, sampled in connection with sensitization to the hapten diphenylcyclopropenone (DPC). The receptors stem from a woman between 45 and 65 years old with alopecia areata. Some clones in this sample may be carry-over from other donors' samples.

The sample holds many counts of this clonotype. V is TRBV5-1 and J is TRBJ2-1; TRBD2 aligns across 12 bases. The CDR3 covers 16 residues. CDR1 and CDR2 from the germline V gene are SGHRS and YFSETQ. With 0 bases clipped from V and 8 bases from J, the junction kept 6 bases outside the gene matches. CDR3 DNA sequence: TGCGCCAGCAGCTTGGCCACTAGCGGGAGGAGCCATGAGCAGTTCTTC. This codes for CASSLATSGRSHEQFF.

This clonotype has just a few counts. This chain uses TRBV6-6 with TRBJ1-2; D perhaps matches TRBD1 (6 bases). The V gene lost 4 bases and the J gene lost 2 bases, with 20 bases spanning the gap. The CDR3 is made up of 17 amino acids. Germline V gene lookup returns CDR1 MNHNY and CDR2 SVGAGI (reference sequence). CDR3 loop: CASSLEETGTDNYGYTF. CDR3 in DNA: TGTGCCAGCAGTTTAGAAGAGACAGGAACTGACAACTATGGCTACACCTTC.

This clonotype was observed many times. This chain links TRBV5-1 with TRBJ1-4; D remains unclear. CDR3 length: 15 residues. CDR1 and CDR2 from the germline V gene are SGHRS and YFSETQ. Trimming removed 2 bases at V and 7 bases at J, with 15 bases between. DNA for the CDR3: TGCGCCAGCAGCTTACTCCAGCCCGTGCCTGAAAAACTGTTTTTT. Its translation: CASSLLQPVPEKLFF.

The chain joins TRBV7-9 to TRBJ1-1; D is undetermined. V was clipped by 6 bases and J by 0 bases, with 14 bases between them. The CDR3 totals 15 residues. Per the germline V gene, CDR1 is SEHNR and CDR2 is FQNEAQ (reference sequence). The CDR3 bases are TGTGCCAGCAGTTCTCAGGCGTCCATGAACACTGAAGCTTTCTTT. Translated, it gives CASSSQASMNTEAFF.

This clonotype occurred many times. The rearrangement uses TRBV6-4 and TRBJ2-3, with 12 bases identical to TRBD2. Germline loops: CDR1 MRHNA, CDR2 SNTAGT. This CDR3 has 15 residues. The trim removed 6 bases at V and 2 bases at J, leaving 3 bases unmatched. DNA of the CDR3: TGTGCCAGCAGCCTAGCGGGAGGGGTCACAGATACGCAGTATTTT. Protein product: CASSLAGGVTDTQYF.

This clonotype appeared a few times. This chain's CDR3 is CASSHGTGRAGYTF. The DNA for the CDR3 is TGTGCCAGCAGCCACGGGACAGGGAGGGCTGGCTACACCTTC. This chain uses TRBV12-3 or TRBV12-4 with TRBJ1-2; 9 bases are a match to TRBD1. This CDR3 is built from 14 residues. Germline trimming cut 6 bases from V and 7 bases from J; bases unmatched to any gene: 9.

This rearrangement joins TRBV6-5 to TRBJ2-5, with TRBD2 identical over 14 bases. The trim removed 6 bases at V and 4 bases at J, leaving 4 bases unmatched. The CDR3 spans 15 residues. Germline V gene lookup returns CDR1 MNHEY and CDR2 SVGAGI. CDR3 sequence: CASRRLAGGGETQYF. CDR3 coding DNA: TGTGCCAGCAGGAGACTAGCGGGAGGGGGAGAGACCCAGTACTTC.

Only a few counts were recorded for this clonotype. V gene TRBV7-9 combines with J gene TRBJ1-1; D not certain. The V gene lost 4 bases and the J gene lost 1 base, with 10 bases spanning the gap. The germline V gene has CDR1 SEHNR and CDR2 FQNEAQ (reference sequence). The CDR3 covers 14 residues. The CDR3 nucleotides read TGTGCCAGCAGCTCCCGGGTCAAGAACACTGAAGCTTTCTTT. Protein product: CASSSRVKNTEAFF.

Only a few counts were recorded for this clonotype. The chain links TRBV11-2 to TRBJ1-1, with 9 nucleotides matching TRBD1. This CDR3 region has 17 residues. Germline V CDR1 and CDR2: SGHAT, FQNNGV. The J segment lost 1 base and the V segment lost 2 bases, leaving 8 bases of the junction unmatched. CDR3 nucleotides: TGTGCCAGCAGCTTAACTCCGACAGGGGGGAAGAACACTGAAGCTTTCTTT. Its protein is CASSLTPTGGKNTEAFF. Together with reference TRBV11-2 and TRBJ1-1, the CDR3 gives the full variable domain: EAGVAQSPRYKIIEKRQSVAFWCNPISGHATLYWYQQILGQGPKLLIQFQNNGVVDDSQLPKDRFSAERLKGVDSTLKIQPAKLEDSAVYLCASSLTPTGGKNTEAFFGQGTRLTVV.

This clonotype was seen repeatedly, ten times or more. This chain joins TRBV12-3 or TRBV12-4 and TRBJ1-5; D is undetermined. This CDR3 is 12 amino acids long. The V gene lost 5 bases and the J gene lost 7 bases, with 9 bases spanning the gap. The CDR3 region is CASSLTGQPQHF. The CDR3 DNA reads TGTGCCAGCAGTCTGACGGGCCAGCCCCAGCATTTT.

This chain links TRBV28 with TRBJ2-3, with D hard to call. Trimming shortened V by 4 bases and J by 7 bases, and 12 bases separated the two germline ends. This CDR3 spans 13 amino acids. Germline CDR1 reads MDHEN; CDR2 reads SYDVKM. This CDR3 reads CASSWRTRNTQYF. Written as DNA, the CDR3 is TGTGCCAGCAGTTGGCGGACCCGCAATACGCAGTATTTT.

This clonotype was seen many times. The gene calls are TRBV6-5 and TRBJ1-1; D not certain. Trimming removed 8 bases from V and 4 bases from J, with 14 bases in between. This CDR3 is built from 13 residues. Germline CDR1 MNHEY, CDR2 SVGAGI. In DNA, the CDR3 is TGTGCCAGCGCAGACCACTGGGCCACTGAAGCTTTCTTT. Translation gives CASADHWATEAFF.

V is TRBV25-1 and J is TRBJ1-2, with D unresolved. Per germline, CDR1 MGHDK and CDR2 SYGVNS. Trimming took 3 bases from V and 8 from J, leaving 10 bases between them. The CDR3 is 12 amino acids. The CDR3 loop reads CASSDQESGYTF. The CDR3 DNA sequence: TGTGCCAGCAGTGATCAGGAAAGCGGCTACACCTTC.

The V call is TRBV7-9, the J call TRBJ1-2, with a tentative D call TRBD1 (6 bases). The CDR3 length is 13 residues. V was cut by 7 bases and J by 4 bases, with 13 bases left in between. Germline CDR1 and CDR2: SEHNR and FQNEAQ (reference sequence). CDR3 coding DNA: TGTGCCAGCATGGGGGGCTATACCTATGGCTACACCTTC. Protein: CASMGGYTYGYTF. Full variable domain (outside the CDR3, taken from reference TRBV7-9 and TRBJ1-2): DTGVSQNPRHKITKRGQNVTFRCDPISEHNRLYWYRQTLGQGPEFLTYFQNEAQLEKSRLLSDRFSAERPKGSFSTLEIQRTEQGDSAMYLCASMGGYTYGYTFGSGTRLTVV.

Only a few counts were recorded for this clonotype. The gene calls are TRBV14 and TRBJ1-2; D is unclear. With 0 bases removed from V and 4 bases from J, the gap between germline ends came to 6 bases. The length of the CDR3 is 13 residues. The germline CDR1 and CDR2 sequences are SGHDN and FVKESK. In DNA, the CDR3 is TGTGCCAGCAGCCAAGATTATTCCTATGGCTACACCTTC. Translation gives CASSQDYSYGYTF.

This clonotype was seen at least ten times. The chain has TRBV28 and TRBJ1-2, with TRBD1 matching 8 bases. Losses at the gene ends were 2 bases for V and 4 bases for J; bases not matched to a gene: 3. The germline V gene has CDR1 MDHEN and CDR2 SYDVKM. The CDR3 contains 14 residues. CDR3 DNA sequence: TGTGCCAGCAGTTTAGCCGGGACAGGCTATGGCTACACCTTC. It is translated as CASSLAGTGYGYTF.